This TCR beta chain was sequenced in a study of T cells in Graves' hyperthyroidism and ophthalmopathy. From RNA transcripts, TCR beta CDR3 regions were amplified. The TCR CDR3 was amplified in a first-round RT-PCR using the HTBI primer set. TCRdb passed the multiplex PCR reads through MiXCR, listing each CDR3 protein once. Altogether 96,000 or so distinct CDR3 sequences are present, about 51% being singletons, with the ten largest covering around 27%. V gave up 4 bases and J gave up 9 bases; unmatched junction bases: 10. The CDR3 is made up of 14 amino acids. Germline CDR1 is SGHRS and CDR2 is YFSETQ.

The sample was blood. This clonotype originated in a woman aged 40 to 50 with Graves' hyperthyroidism. The chain joins TRBV5-1 to TRBJ1-2; TRBD1 matches at 9 bases. The CDR3 nucleotides are TGCGCCAGCAGCATGGACAGGGGCGCGGGTAGCTACACCTTC. The encoded protein is CASSMDRGAGSYTF.